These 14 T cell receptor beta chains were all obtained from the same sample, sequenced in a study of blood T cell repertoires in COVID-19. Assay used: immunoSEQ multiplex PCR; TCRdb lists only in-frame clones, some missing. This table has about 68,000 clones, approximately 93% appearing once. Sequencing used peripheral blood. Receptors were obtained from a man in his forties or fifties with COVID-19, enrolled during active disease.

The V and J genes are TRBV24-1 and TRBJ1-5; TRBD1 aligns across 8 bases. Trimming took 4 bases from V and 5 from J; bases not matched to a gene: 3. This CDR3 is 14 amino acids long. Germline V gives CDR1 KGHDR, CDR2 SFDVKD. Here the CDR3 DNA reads TGTGCCACCAGTGACCAGGGGGCCCATCAGCCCCAGCATTTT. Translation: CATSDQGAHQPQHF.

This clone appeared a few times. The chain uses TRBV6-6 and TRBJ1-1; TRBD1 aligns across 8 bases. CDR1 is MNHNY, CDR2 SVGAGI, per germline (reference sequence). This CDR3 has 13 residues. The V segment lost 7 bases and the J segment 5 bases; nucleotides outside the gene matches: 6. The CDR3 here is CASNQGAQTEAFF. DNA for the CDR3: TGTGCCAGCAATCAGGGGGCGCAGACTGAAGCTTTCTTT.

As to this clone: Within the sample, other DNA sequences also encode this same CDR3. The CDR3 DNA follows: TGTGCCAGCAGTCCCCCAGGACAGTCGAAAGAGACCCAGTACTTC. It is translated as CASSPPGQSKETQYF. The genes are TRBV28 and TRBJ2-5; TRBD1 is a possible D gene (6 bases). The CDR3 loop spans 15 amino acids. The V gene's germline CDR1 is MDHEN and CDR2 SYDVKM. The V end was cut by 5 bases, the J end by 3 bases, with 16 bases between.

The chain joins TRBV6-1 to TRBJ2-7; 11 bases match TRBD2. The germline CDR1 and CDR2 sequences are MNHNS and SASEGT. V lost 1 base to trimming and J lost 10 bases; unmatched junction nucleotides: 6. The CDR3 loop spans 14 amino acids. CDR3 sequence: CASSEGVSGRDQYV. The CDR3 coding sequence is TGTGCCAGCAGTGAAGGGGTTAGCGGGAGGGATCAGTACGTC.

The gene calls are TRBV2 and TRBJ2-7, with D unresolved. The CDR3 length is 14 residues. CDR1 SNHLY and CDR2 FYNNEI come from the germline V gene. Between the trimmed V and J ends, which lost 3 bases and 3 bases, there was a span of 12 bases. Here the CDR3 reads CASSEAGSGYEQYF. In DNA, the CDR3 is TGTGCCAGCAGTGAGGCCGGTTCAGGCTACGAGCAGTACTTC.

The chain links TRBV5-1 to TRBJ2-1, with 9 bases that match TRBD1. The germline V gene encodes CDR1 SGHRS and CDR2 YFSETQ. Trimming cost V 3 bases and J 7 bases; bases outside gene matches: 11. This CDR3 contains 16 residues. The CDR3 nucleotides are TGCGCCAGCAGCTCGTTCCCGACAGGGGGAGGAAATGAGCAGTTCTTC. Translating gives CASSSFPTGGGNEQFF.

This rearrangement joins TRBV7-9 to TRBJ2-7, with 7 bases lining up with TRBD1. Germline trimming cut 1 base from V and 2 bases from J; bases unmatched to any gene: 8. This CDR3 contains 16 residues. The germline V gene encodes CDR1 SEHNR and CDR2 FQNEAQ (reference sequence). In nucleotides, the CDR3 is TGTGCCAGCAGCTTAGGTTCGGGACAGAATACCTACGAGCAGTACTTC. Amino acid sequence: CASSLGSGQNTYEQYF.

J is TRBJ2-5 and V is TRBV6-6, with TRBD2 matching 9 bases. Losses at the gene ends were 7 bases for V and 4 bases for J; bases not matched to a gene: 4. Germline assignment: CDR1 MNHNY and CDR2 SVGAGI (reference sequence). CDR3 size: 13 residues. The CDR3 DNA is TGTGCCAGCACAGGGACTAGCCGAGAGACCCAGTACTTC. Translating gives CASTGTSRETQYF.

This chain's CDR3 is CASSQRLAGGPDTQYF. CDR3 bases: TGCGCCAGCAGCCAGAGGCTAGCGGGAGGGCCAGATACGCAGTATTTT. The chain employs TRBV4-1 and TRBJ2-3; 12 nucleotides line up with TRBD2. Germline CDR1 and CDR2: MGHRA and YSYEKL. Trimming cost V 3 bases and J 4 bases; bases outside gene matches: 5. The CDR3 covers 16 residues.

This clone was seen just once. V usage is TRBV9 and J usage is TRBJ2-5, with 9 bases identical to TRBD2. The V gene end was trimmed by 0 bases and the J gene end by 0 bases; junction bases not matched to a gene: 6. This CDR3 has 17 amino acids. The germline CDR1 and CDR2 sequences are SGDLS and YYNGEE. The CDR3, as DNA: TGTGCCAGCAGCGTAGCGTCCGCGGGAGGGTACCAAGAGACCCAGTACTTC. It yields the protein CASSVASAGGYQETQYF.

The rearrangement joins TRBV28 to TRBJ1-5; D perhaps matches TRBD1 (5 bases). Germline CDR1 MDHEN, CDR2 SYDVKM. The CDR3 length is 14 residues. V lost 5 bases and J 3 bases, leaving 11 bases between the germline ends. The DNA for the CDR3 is TGTGCCAGCAGTGGCAGGGTCCTCAATCAGCCCCAGCATTTT. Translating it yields CASSGRVLNQPQHF.

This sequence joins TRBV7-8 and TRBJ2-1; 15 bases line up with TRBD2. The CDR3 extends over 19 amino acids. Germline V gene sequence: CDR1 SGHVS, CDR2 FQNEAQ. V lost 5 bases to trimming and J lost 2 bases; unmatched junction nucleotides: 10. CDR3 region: CASSRVGLAGGSTYNEQFF. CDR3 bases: TGTGCCAGCAGCCGAGTCGGACTAGCGGGAGGGAGCACCTACAATGAGCAGTTCTTC.

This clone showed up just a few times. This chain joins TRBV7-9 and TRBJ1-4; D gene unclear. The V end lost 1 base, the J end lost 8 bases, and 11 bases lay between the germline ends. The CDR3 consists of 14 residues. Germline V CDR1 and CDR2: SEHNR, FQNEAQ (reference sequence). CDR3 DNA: TGTGCCAGCAGCTTAGTCGGTCTCCGCGAAAAACTGTTTTTT. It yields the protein CASSLVGLREKLFF.

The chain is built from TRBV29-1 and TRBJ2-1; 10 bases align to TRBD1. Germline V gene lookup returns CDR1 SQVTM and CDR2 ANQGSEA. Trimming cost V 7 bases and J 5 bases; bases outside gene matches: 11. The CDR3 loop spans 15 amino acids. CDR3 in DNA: TGCAGCGCAGCACGACAGGGGGCATCGGACAATGAGCAGTTCTTC. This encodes CSAARQGASDNEQFF.